This T cell receptor (beta chain) was captured in a study of cytomegalovirus exposure and HLA in healthy donors. Overall study results and limits: As confirmed in vitro, three CMV-associated chains were specific for CMV antigens.

The protocol was immunoSEQ multiplex PCR, while the TCRdb copy is restricted to in-frame clones and leaves out a portion. The data contain 97,000 or so clones, over 75% of them seen just once; the ten biggest clones take up 5.5% to 7.5%. In regard to this clone: What it binds is not known.

There are 14 residues in the CDR3. J gave up 3 bases and V 4 bases, and 2 bases lay outside the gene matches. Germline values: CDR1 LGHNA, CDR2 YNFKEQ. This receptor was obtained from a man between 18 and 35 years old in good health and CMV-seropositive. The rearrangement links TRBV4-2 to TRBJ2-3; 9 nucleotides align to TRBD1. The sample comprised PBMCs. CDR3: CASSLDRGTDTQYF. The CDR3 nucleotides are TGTGCCAGCAGCCTGGACAGGGGAACAGATACGCAGTATTTT.